The source of this TCR beta chain is a study of blood T cell repertoires in COVID-19. Here immunoSEQ multiplex PCR was the method, and the copy in TCRdb shows in-frame clones only, minus some. The repertoire holds approximately 230,000 clones, 85% to 90% seen once, with about 1.6% in the top ten. Participants came from around 25 US areas, aged about 18 to 100 years. Participant-given clinical history determined each cohort assignment. The sample comprised PBMCs or T cells enriched from blood (not recorded which). This clonotype originated in a man between 35 and 55 years old who had recovered from COVID-19.

This CDR3 is CASRAPGTSGSNEQFF. For the CDR3, the DNA is TGTGCCAGCAGGGCTCCTGGGACTAGCGGGAGCAATGAGCAGTTCTTC. The chain links TRBV9 to TRBJ2-1; 14 bases map to TRBD2. This CDR3 contains 16 residues. CDR1 SGDLS and CDR2 YYNGEE come from the germline V gene. Losses at the gene ends were 5 bases for V and 6 bases for J; bases not matched to a gene: 7. Full variable domain (rest looked up from reference TRBV9 and TRBJ2-1): DSGVTQTPKHLITATGQRVTLRCSPRSGDLSVYWYQQSLDQGLQFLIQYYNGEERAKGNILERFSAQQFPDLHSELNLSSLELGDSALYFCASRAPGTSGSNEQFFGPGTRLTVL.